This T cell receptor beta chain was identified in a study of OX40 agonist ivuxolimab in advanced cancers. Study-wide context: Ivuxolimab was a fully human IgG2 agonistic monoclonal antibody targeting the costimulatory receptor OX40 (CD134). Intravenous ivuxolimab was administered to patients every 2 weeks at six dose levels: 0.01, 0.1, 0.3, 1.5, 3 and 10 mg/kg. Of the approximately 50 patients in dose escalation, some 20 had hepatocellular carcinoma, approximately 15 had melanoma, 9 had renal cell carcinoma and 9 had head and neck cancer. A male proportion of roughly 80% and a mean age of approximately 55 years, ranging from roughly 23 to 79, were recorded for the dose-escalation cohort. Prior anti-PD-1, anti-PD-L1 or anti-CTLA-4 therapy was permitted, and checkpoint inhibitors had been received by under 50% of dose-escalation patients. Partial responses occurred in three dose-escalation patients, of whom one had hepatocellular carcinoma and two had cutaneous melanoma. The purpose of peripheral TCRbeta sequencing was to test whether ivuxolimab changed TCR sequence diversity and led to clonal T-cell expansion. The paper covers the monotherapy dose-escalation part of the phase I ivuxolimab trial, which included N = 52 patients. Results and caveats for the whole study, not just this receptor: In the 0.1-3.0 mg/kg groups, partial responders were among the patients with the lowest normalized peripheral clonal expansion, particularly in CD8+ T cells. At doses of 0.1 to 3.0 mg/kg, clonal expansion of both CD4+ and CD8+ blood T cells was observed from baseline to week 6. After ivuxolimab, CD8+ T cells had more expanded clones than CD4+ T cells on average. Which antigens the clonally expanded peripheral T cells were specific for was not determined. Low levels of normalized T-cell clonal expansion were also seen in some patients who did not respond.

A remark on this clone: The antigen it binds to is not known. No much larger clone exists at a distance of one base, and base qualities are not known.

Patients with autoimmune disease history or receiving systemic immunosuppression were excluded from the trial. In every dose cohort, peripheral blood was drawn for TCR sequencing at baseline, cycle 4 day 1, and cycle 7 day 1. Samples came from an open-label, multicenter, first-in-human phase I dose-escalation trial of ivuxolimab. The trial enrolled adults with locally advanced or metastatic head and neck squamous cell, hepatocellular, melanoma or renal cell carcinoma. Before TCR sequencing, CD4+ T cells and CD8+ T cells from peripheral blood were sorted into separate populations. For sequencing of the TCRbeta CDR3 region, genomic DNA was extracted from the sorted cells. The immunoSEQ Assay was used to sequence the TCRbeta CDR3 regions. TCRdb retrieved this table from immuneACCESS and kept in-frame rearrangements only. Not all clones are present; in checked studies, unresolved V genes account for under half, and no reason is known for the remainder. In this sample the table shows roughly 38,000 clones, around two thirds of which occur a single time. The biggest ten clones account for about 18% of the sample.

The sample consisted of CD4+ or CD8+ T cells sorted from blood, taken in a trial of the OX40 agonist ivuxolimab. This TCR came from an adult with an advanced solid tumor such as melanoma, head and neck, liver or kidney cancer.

The CDR3 has the sequence CASRLRTGIHNEQFF. The DNA is TGCGCCAGCAGACTTAGGACAGGGATCCACAATGAGCAGTTCTTC. The chain uses TRBV5-1 and TRBJ2-1; the junction holds 8 bases that match TRBD1. V and J are trimmed by 5 bases and 5 bases, and the gene matches miss 9 bases of the junction. The germline V gene sets CDR1 to SGHRS and CDR2 to YFSETQ. The CDR3 holds 15 amino acids from the cysteine to the phenylalanine. This entry keeps only the CDR3 DNA: 45 bases, framed from base 1.